The next 26 T cell receptor beta chains were all read from a single sample in a study of T cell responses to AZD1222 COVID-19 vaccine. Method: immunoSEQ multiplex PCR; TCRdb's copy keeps in-frame clones and lacks some. The table includes some 170,000 clones, 90% to 95% detected once. Source: peripheral blood, taken 28 days after the second AZD1222 dose. These receptors were collected from an adult who received the AZD1222 COVID-19 vaccine.

This clone has only a few counts. The chain couples TRBV7-9 to TRBJ1-3; perhaps TRBD1 as D (5 bases). V was pared by 6 bases and J by 9 bases, with 21 bases between. This CDR3 is 15 amino acids long. Germline V lookup: CDR1 SEHNR, CDR2 FQNEAQ (reference sequence). The CDR3 spells CASSYKGEGVGTIYF. The CDR3 DNA follows: TGTGCCAGCAGTTATAAGGGAGAAGGGGTTGGCACCATATATTTT.

This clone occurred once. The J gene is TRBJ2-7, the V gene TRBV27; 7 nucleotides line up with TRBD1. This CDR3 is 14 amino acids long. CDR1 MNHEY and CDR2 SMNVEV come from the germline V gene (reference sequence). Trimming removed 5 bases from V and 5 bases from J; junction bases left unmatched: 9. The CDR3 region is CASSQNRGRNEQYF. DNA of the CDR3: TGTGCCAGCAGTCAGAACAGGGGTCGGAACGAGCAGTACTTC.

The gene calls are TRBV4-2 and TRBJ1-1; possible D gene TRBD1, 5 bases. With 0 bases removed from V and 0 bases from J, the gap between germline ends came to 17 bases. CDR1 LGHNA and CDR2 YNFKEQ come from the germline V gene. CDR3 length equals 18 residues. The CDR3 is CASSQDRRGSTMNTEAFF. The CDR3 DNA sequence: TGTGCCAGCAGCCAAGATCGGAGGGGATCCACCATGAACACTGAAGCTTTCTTT.

This clone has just one count. This chain links TRBV5-1 with TRBJ1-6; the D is unclear. The CDR3 is made up of 18 amino acids. Trimming took 4 bases from V and 4 from J, leaving 21 bases between them. Germline V lookup: CDR1 SGHRS, CDR2 YFSETQ. The CDR3 spells CASSPTINGEGYNSPLHF. The CDR3 nucleotides read TGCGCCAGCAGCCCGACTATAAACGGGGAAGGGTATAATTCACCCCTCCACTTT.

The chain employs TRBV7-8 and TRBJ1-2, with TRBD1 matching 8 bases. The junction had 5 bases not matched to a gene; V was cut back by 5 bases and J by 3 bases. The germline V gene encodes CDR1 SGHVS and CDR2 FQNEAQ. The CDR3 totals 14 residues. CDR3 nucleotide sequence: TGTGCCAGCAGCGCAAGACAGGGGTACTATGGCTACACCTTC. Protein: CASSARQGYYGYTF.

In nucleotides, the CDR3 is TGTGCCAGCAGCTTCTATGACAGGCCAAACACTGAAGCTTTCTTT. Its protein is CASSFYDRPNTEAFF. This sequence joins TRBV9 and TRBJ1-1; D might be TRBD1 (6 bases). The CDR3 covers 15 residues. V was pared by 4 bases and J by 2 bases, with 15 bases between. The germline V gene has CDR1 SGDLS and CDR2 YYNGEE.

The rearrangement joins TRBV4-1 to TRBJ2-7; 8 nucleotides agree with TRBD1. CDR1 is MGHRA and CDR2 is YSYEKL in the germline V gene. This CDR3 is built from 14 residues. V shed 3 bases, J shed 5 bases, and the junction held 6 bases outside the gene matches. CDR3 in amino acids: CASSHPGQGNEQYF. CDR3 nucleotide sequence: TGCGCCAGCAGCCATCCCGGACAGGGTAACGAGCAGTACTTC.

This chain connects TRBV7-2 to TRBJ1-2, with D maybe TRBD1 (5 bases). Germline lookup yields CDR1 SGHTA and CDR2 FQGNSA. The V and J ends lost 5 bases and 5 bases respectively, with 24 bases between them. This CDR3 region has 17 residues. CDR3 nucleotide sequence: TGTGCCAGCAGCGCTAAGGGGAAGGGCCTACTAGATTATGGCTACACCTTC. Translating it yields CASSAKGKGLLDYGYTF.

J is TRBJ2-5 and V is TRBV3-1 (or the pseudogene TRBV3-2); D is perhaps TRBD2 (6 bases). The CDR3 runs to 14 residues. Trimming removed 4 bases from V and 5 bases from J, with 14 bases in between. Per the germline V gene, CDR1 is LGHDT and CDR2 is YNNKEL (reference sequence). The CDR3 DNA reads as TGTGCCAGCAGCCGGAGGGGAGAGGGGGAGACCCAGTACTTC. Encoded protein: CASSRRGEGETQYF.

The V and J genes are TRBV20-1 and TRBJ2-5, with D possibly TRBD2 on 5 matching bases. CDR1 and CDR2 (germline): DFQATT, SNEGSKA (reference sequence). This CDR3 region has 11 residues. V lost 3 bases and J 13 bases, leaving 15 bases between the germline ends. CDR3 sequence (DNA): TGCAGTGCTAGCTTTTCGGAGGTTACGTACTTC. Its translation is CSASFSEVTYF.

The J gene is TRBJ1-2, the V gene TRBV28; a possible D gene is TRBD1 (5 bases). CDR3 length: 14 amino acids. Per the germline V gene, CDR1 is MDHEN and CDR2 is SYDVKM. V was clipped by 8 bases and J by 2 bases, with 15 bases between them. The CDR3 DNA reads as TGTGCCAGCCGCGCAACCGGGGCAAACTATGGCTACACCTTC. It is translated as CASRATGANYGYTF.

This chain links TRBV5-1 with TRBJ2-2; TRBD1 is a possible D gene (6 bases). This CDR3 region has 17 residues. CDR1 SGHRS and CDR2 YFSETQ come from the germline V gene. V was cut by 0 bases and J by 2 bases, with 14 bases left in between. The CDR3, as DNA: TGCGCCAGCAGCTTGGGCACAGGGATTATTAACACCGGGGAGCTGTTTTTT. Encoded protein: CASSLGTGIINTGELFF.

V is TRBV18 and J is TRBJ2-5, with 11 nucleotides matching TRBD2. Trimming removed 6 bases from V and 1 base from J; junction bases left unmatched: 4. The CDR3 loop spans 15 amino acids. Per germline, CDR1 KGHSH and CDR2 LQKENI. This CDR3 reads CASSRTSGFQETQYF. CDR3 DNA: TGTGCCAGCTCCCGGACTAGCGGGTTCCAAGAGACCCAGTACTTC.

The sample holds a few counts of this clone. The gene calls are TRBV5-5 and TRBJ2-1, with D perhaps matching TRBD1 (6 bases). Germline V gives CDR1 SGHKS, CDR2 YYEKEE (reference sequence). The CDR3 covers 13 residues. Trimming took 0 bases from V and 7 from J, leaving 8 bases between them. The CDR3 protein is CASSLDRVNEQFF. Here the CDR3 DNA reads TGTGCCAGCAGCTTGGACAGGGTTAATGAGCAGTTCTTC.

This chain uses TRBV5-1 with TRBJ1-1; tentatively, D is TRBD1 (6 bases). CDR1 is SGHRS and CDR2 is YFSETQ in the germline V gene. This CDR3 has 13 residues. V lost 5 bases to trimming and J lost 7 bases, with 15 bases between them. CDR3 amino acids: CASRRYTGSEAFF. CDR3 bases: TGCGCCAGCAGAAGATATACAGGGAGTGAAGCTTTCTTT.

The chain employs TRBV19 and TRBJ1-4; 7 bases are shared with TRBD1. V gave up 4 bases and J gave up 11 bases; unmatched junction bases: 4. The CDR3 sequence is 12 residues long. Germline V gives CDR1 LNHDA, CDR2 SQIVND (reference sequence). The CDR3 DNA reads as TGTGCCAGTAGTAGGGGACAGCTGAAACTGTTTTTT. Its translation is CASSRGQLKLFF.

This sequence joins TRBV5-4 and TRBJ2-2; maybe TRBD2 (5 bases). This CDR3 has 15 amino acids. V dropped 4 bases and J dropped 7 bases, with 17 bases sitting between them. Germline lookup yields CDR1 SGHNT and CDR2 YYREEE (reference sequence). CDR3 in DNA: TGTGCCAGCAGCCCTAGCCTTCAGTACGGCGGGGAGCTGTTTTTT. The encoded protein is CASSPSLQYGGELFF. The full variable domain, with the rest looked up from reference TRBV5-4 and TRBJ2-2, is ETGVTQSPTHLIKTRGQQVTLRCSSQSGHNTVSWYQQALGQGPQFIFQYYREEENGRGNFPPRFSGLQFPNYSSELNVNALELDDSALYLCASSPSLQYGGELFFGEGSRLTVL.

Written as DNA, the CDR3 is TGCGCCAGCAGCTTGTACGCAGAGACCCAGTACTTC. Its protein product is CASSLYAETQYF. The chain is built from TRBV5-1 and TRBJ2-5, with no clear D. This CDR3 contains 12 residues. CDR1 is SGHRS and CDR2 is YFSETQ in the germline V gene. The germline V and J ends were trimmed by 1 base and 4 bases, with 5 bases remaining between them.

The chain combines TRBV18 with TRBJ2-1; 11 nucleotides line up with TRBD2. Germline lookup yields CDR1 KGHSH and CDR2 LQKENI. CDR3 length: 17 residues. V dropped 0 bases and J dropped 7; count of bases not matched to a gene: 8. This CDR3 reads CASSPPARLAGSNEQFF. In nucleotides, the CDR3 is TGTGCCAGCTCACCACCAGCTCGACTAGCGGGATCTAATGAGCAGTTCTTC.

V and J are TRBV10-2 and TRBJ2-7; D call uncertain. V was clipped by 8 bases and J by 3 bases, with 5 bases between them. There are 10 residues in the CDR3. Germline V gene data show CDR1 as WSHSY and CDR2 as SAAADI. This CDR3 is CASSFYEQYF. Here the CDR3 DNA reads TGCGCCAGCTCCTTCTACGAGCAGTACTTC.

On this clone itself: Other DNA sequences from this sample encode an identical CDR3 as well. The chain joins TRBV15 to TRBJ2-5, with TRBD1 identical over 7 bases. Germline CDR1 LNHNV, CDR2 YYDKDF (reference sequence). The CDR3 sequence is 14 residues long. V shed 0 bases and J 2 bases; nucleotides not matched to a gene: 0. This CDR3 is CATSRDRGQETQYF. The CDR3 nucleotides are TGTGCCACCAGCAGAGACAGGGGGCAAGAGACCCAGTACTTC.

This clone was observed once. The rearrangement uses TRBV4-2 and TRBJ2-1, with TRBD2 matching 12 bases. The germline CDR1 and CDR2 sequences are LGHNA and YNFKEQ. The CDR3 has 15 amino acids. V shed 6 bases and J 7 bases; nucleotides not matched to a gene: 7. In DNA form, the CDR3 reads TGTGCCAGCAGTTCCGGACTAGCGGGGACAAATGAGCAGTTCTTC. This encodes CASSSGLAGTNEQFF.

The J gene is TRBJ2-7, the V gene TRBV6-1; D is unresolved. The germline V and J ends were trimmed by 3 bases and 4 bases, with 4 bases remaining between them. Germline CDR1 reads MNHNS; CDR2 reads SASEGT. There are 11 residues in the CDR3. The CDR3 loop reads CASSEKYEQYF. The CDR3 region has the DNA TGTGCCAGCAGTGAGAAGTACGAGCAGTACTTC.

The rearrangement links TRBV3-1 (or the pseudogene TRBV3-2) to TRBJ1-6; D gene uncertain. The CDR3 runs 15 residues. Germline assignment: CDR1 LGHDT and CDR2 YNNKEL (reference sequence). Between the trimmed V and J ends, which lost 0 bases and 2 bases, there was a span of 5 bases. The CDR3: CASSQEATYNSPLHF. In DNA, the CDR3 is TGTGCCAGCAGCCAAGAGGCAACCTATAATTCACCCCTCCACTTT.

The chain joins TRBV6-5 to TRBJ1-2, with D possibly TRBD1 on 5 matching bases. V was pared by 0 bases and J by 3 bases, with 8 bases between. The CDR3 contains 14 residues. Germline values: CDR1 MNHEY, CDR2 SVGAGI. CDR3 DNA sequence: TGTGCCAGCAGTTACTCTTTAGGGGACTATGGCTACACCTTC. This codes for CASSYSLGDYGYTF.

V gene TRBV6-2 or TRBV6-3 combines with J gene TRBJ2-7; D is unresolved. Germline V lookup: CDR1 MNHEY, CDR2 SVGEGT. V dropped 2 bases and J dropped 3 bases, with 11 bases sitting between them. The CDR3 totals 14 residues. CDR3 region: CASSYVGKNYEQYF. CDR3 coding DNA: TGTGCCAGCAGTTACGTAGGCAAGAACTACGAGCAGTACTTC.